This T cell receptor (beta chain) appears in the sequencing data of a study of blood T cell repertoires in COVID-19. Details on this clone: The same CDR3 also results from other DNA sequences found in this sample.

In the original processing: Quantification of nucleated cells was approximated via reference gene primer amplification. The assay was immunoSEQ multiplex PCR, and TCRdb's table has in-frame clones only and misses some. The V and J calls and clone size were taken over from that table, and D and trimming were inferred from the DNA. Altogether more than 200,000 clones are present, 75% to 85% being singletons, with the ten largest covering approximately 1.3%. CDR1 is LGHDT, CDR2 YNNKEL, per germline (reference sequence). CDR3 length: 13 residues. Trimming stripped 1 base from V and 2 bases from J, with 5 bases between.

The rearrangement uses TRBV3-1 (or the pseudogene TRBV3-2) and TRBJ1-1; unclear D gene. The origin of this receptor is a woman aged 35 to 49 who had recovered from COVID-19. Sequencing was performed on peripheral blood. The CDR3 DNA is TGTGCCAGCAGCCAAGCGGGAAACACTGAAGCTTTCTTT. It translates to CASSQAGNTEAFF.